This T cell receptor beta chain derives from a study of human T cells and chemical hapten exposure (dated by TCRdb to about 2021). About the full investigation: For sensitization, 2% DPC in acetone was applied to a roughly 2 cm by roughly 2 cm area of upper inner arm skin. Blood samples were taken from patients before sensitization (week 0) and at 2, 6 and about 24 weeks after DPC sensitization. Libraries were pooled for sequencing, and variation in per-sample TCR yields was attributed mainly to small differences in library volumes within the pool. Peripheral blood TCR repertoire changes were tracked in vivo in alopecia patients during primary and secondary sensitization to the hapten diphenylcyclopropenone (DPC). Most of the patients in the cohort were female, and the cohort covered alopecia areata with under or over 50% scalp involvement, alopecia totalis and alopecia universalis. Patch testing was performed on the upper back with Finn chambers containing 0.01% DPC, and the patch tests were scored after 6 days according to International Contact Dermatitis Research Group standards. Around 30 alopecia patients provided blood for TCR sequencing at one to four time points (pre-sensitization, 2, 6 and 24 weeks). Throughout the roughly 24-week study period, patients were also given weekly therapeutic DPC doses on the scalp. Study-wide conclusions, independent of this receptor: Compared with pre-sensitization or healthy control sets, expanded TCRs formed significantly more large CDR3 similarity clusters, which is consistent with antigen-driven responses. Because every patient had alopecia, a presumed autoimmune disease, the patients' immune response might differ from that of healthy individuals. Patch test score was positively correlated with the number of PT1 expanded TCRs, with significance at thresholds 8, 16 and 32 but not at 4. After repeated subsampling, changes were observed in the strength of the expansion versus patch-test correlation and in the threshold at which the correlation became significant. No change with DPC sensitization was found in the number of TCRs above 1 in 1000 frequency, and no evidence of global repertoire structure alterations was found.

To prepare the library, RACE was applied. Sequencing took place on a NextSeq 500. Library preparation attached unique molecular identifiers to individual cDNA molecules for quantitative, reproducible TCR counting. From each blood RNA sample, both TCR alpha and TCR beta chains were sequenced. In the paper's pipeline: Samples had a median of roughly 100,000 TCRs, with a range from roughly 23,224 to 700,000. V, J and CDR3 annotation of the TCR reads was carried out using the Decombinator software suite. Every sample was subsampled to the same number of TCRs (28,000) for the PS versus PT1 abundance plots. TCRs were defined as expanded if absent before sensitization and observed at least eight times at the 2-week time point. TCRdb trimmed the raw reads at Q25, called clones with MiXCR and kept productive beta chains. Each CDR3 protein gets just one entry, which takes the most common genes and DNA from the rows behind it. These V and J calls are TCRdb output, not the study's own analysis. The sample profile shows about 90,000 distinct CDR3 sequences; 8.5% of them were found once. Clones ranked in the top ten supply 2.6% of the sample.

Germline trimming: 10 bases from V, 7 bases from J; junction bases outside gene matches: 4. Including cysteine and phenylalanine, the CDR3 has 12 amino acids. Only the CDR3 part of the read is kept: 36 bases, read in frame from the first base. Per the germline V gene, ENHRY is the CDR1 and SYGVKD is the CDR2. On this clonotype: Its binding antigen is unknown. Qualities for individual bases were not recorded, and no much larger clone is one base off.

According to the study, the label for this sample's time point signals: pre-sensitization, week 0. The sample's treatment or condition label, in plain terms: therapeutic diphenylcyclopropenone sensitization with weekly scalp DPC. At each patch-test visit, blood was drawn before the patch test was applied. Patients were eligible if aged 18 to 70, diagnosed with alopecia and judged suitable for DPC therapy, and pregnant patients were excluded. Total RNA was extracted from unfractionated whole blood collected in Tempus Blood RNA tubes. The source of this sequence is a man aged 35 to 55 with alopecia areata. Some clones in this sample may be carry-over from other donors' samples. The rearrangement joined TRBV10-3 to TRBJ2-1, and TRBD2 matches 10 of the central bases. The sequencing used whole blood, collected in connection with sensitization to the hapten diphenylcyclopropenone (DPC). The CDR3 amino acid sequence is: CATETSGNEQFF. The sequenced DNA: TGTGCCACCGAGACTAGCGGGAATGAGCAGTTCTTC.